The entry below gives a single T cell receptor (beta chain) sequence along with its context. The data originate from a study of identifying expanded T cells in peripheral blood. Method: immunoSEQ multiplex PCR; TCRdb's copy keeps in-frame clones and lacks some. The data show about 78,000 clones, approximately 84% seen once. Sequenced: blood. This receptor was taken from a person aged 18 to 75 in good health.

As DNA, the CDR3 is TGTGCCAGTAGTATGTACAGCGGTCAAGAGACCCAGTACTTC. Translation gives CASSMYSGQETQYF. The J gene is TRBJ2-5, the V gene TRBV19, with D tentatively TRBD2 (5 bases). The CDR3 extends over 14 amino acids. Trimming took 3 bases from V and 2 from J, leaving 10 bases between them. Looked up from germline, CDR1 is LNHDA and CDR2 is SQIVND (reference sequence).